The rows below give T cell receptor beta chains drawn from one sample of a study of PD-1 blockade in classical Hodgkin lymphoma. Clones were sequenced by immunoSEQ multiplex PCR, and TCRdb holds only the in-frame ones, with some missing. The top ten clones hold 2% to 2.5% of a sample with about 30,000 clones, approximately 83% of them seen once. Sample: CD4+ T cells from blood, taken at baseline. These receptors all stem from a human donor with classical Hodgkin lymphoma. CDR3s include the opening cysteine and the closing phenylalanine or tryptophan. Fields, in order: clone size, V gene, J gene, CDR3 protein. Clone sizes are given selectively: once, few, many, or a class where the clone is expanded.

>.|TRBV6-1|TRBJ2-7
CASSEALRAGGRGGEQYF
>once|TRBV14|TRBJ2-7
CASSGQHLGYEQYF
>.|TRBV7-2|TRBJ2-7
CASNEREEISYEQYF
>.|TRBV6-5|TRBJ2-7
CASSYSGTGVGEQYF
>once|TRBV7-9|TRBJ2-5
CASSIQTGFQETQYF
>.|TRBV11-2|TRBJ2-7
CASSSPATGWEQYF
>.|TRBV5-4|TRBJ2-7
CASSLGPSGGESYEQYF
>once|TRBV5-1|TRBJ2-5
CATGQDPQQQETQYF
>.|TRBV7-9|TRBJ1-6
CASSSGRGDNSPLHF
>.|TRBV2|TRBJ1-1
CASSPTGNTEAFF
>.|TRBV10-2|TRBJ2-1
CASSEFSYNEQFF
>.|TRBV6-1|TRBJ2-7
CASRWDNSYEQYF
>few|TRBV5-1|TRBJ1-2
CASSLDTSNYGYTF
>once|TRBV19|TRBJ1-5
CASSGPRVYSNQPQHF
>.|TRBV7-9|TRBJ1-1
CASSDTRDEAFF
>once|TRBV9|TRBJ1-3
CASSVGGTGNTIYF
>.|TRBV6-1|TRBJ2-3
CASSESSGSTDTQYF
>.|TRBV2|TRBJ2-7
CASSAFGTSGRTGSYEQYF
>.|TRBV5-5|TRBJ2-3
CASSLPYSVEVEDTQYF
>.|TRBV10-3|.
CAISGTLRTEQYF
>.|TRBV5-1|TRBJ2-7
CASSLGGEQYF
>.|TRBV10-3|TRBJ2-1
CATARLASNEQFF
>.|TRBV7-2|TRBJ2-1
CASSNRTSRRGEQFF
>.|TRBV30|TRBJ1-1
CAWSLPQGWVNLEKAFF
>.|TRBV11-3|TRBJ1-1
CASSLAPNTEAFF
>.|TRBV16|TRBJ1-2
CASSPTGGTYGYTF
>.|TRBV19|TRBJ1-3
CASSIRRDSNSGNTIYF
>.|TRBV7-2|TRBJ2-1
CASSLGQGSNNEQFF
>.|TRBV5-1|TRBJ2-7
CASSLVTGAAGVEQYF
>.|TRBV5-6|TRBJ2-2
CASSSGQGAGGELFF
>once|TRBV29-1|TRBJ2-5
CSVEGLSEAQYF
>.|TRBV6-5|TRBJ1-5
CASSSGQMISEPQHF
>few|TRBV7-9|TRBJ2-7
CASSNLLLAYEQYF
>.|TRBV29-1|TRBJ1-5
CSFRGHRGQPQHF
>few|TRBV4-1|TRBJ1-1
CASSRTVADTEAFF
>.|TRBV27|TRBJ2-7
CASSLMVGPLVSYEQYF
>.|TRBV14|TRBJ1-5
CASSPDMGQPQHF
>.|TRBV5-1|TRBJ1-4
CASSLVLQGGEEKLFF
>.|TRBV7-9|TRBJ2-5
CASSRQETQYF
>.|TRBV18|TRBJ2-1
CASSPRLAGGTEEQFF
>.|TRBV7-2|TRBJ2-7
CASSSGGFAGSYEQYF
>once|TRBV11-2|TRBJ2-1
CASSSVGGGRDNNEQFF
>once|TRBV6-1|TRBJ1-4
CASSESRTGSEKLFF
>once|TRBV9|TRBJ2-3
CASSVAGAGTDTQYF
>.|TRBV6-5|TRBJ2-7
CASSAPQGGSYEQYF
>.|TRBV9|TRBJ2-7
CASSRTSGRMGYEQYF
>.|TRBV4-1|TRBJ2-5
CASSYTRGETQYF
>.|TRBV5-1|TRBJ2-5
CASSSGQGFETQYF
>.|TRBV5-1|TRBJ1-2
CASSLTANYGYTF
>.|TRBV5-1|TRBJ2-3
CASSLKTDTQYF
>.|TRBV5-1|TRBJ1-4
CASSLDPATNEKLFF
>.|TRBV18|TRBJ1-1
CASSPDPDTEAFF
>.|TRBV30|TRBJ2-2
CAWRGWMGGAGELFF
>once|TRBV2|TRBJ2-5
CASSEAVFGTGMGETQYF